Detailed here is one T cell receptor (beta chain). As yet, its antigen is unknown. This specimen belongs to a study of response to subunit inactivated influenza vaccine. Study results and caveats: It was suggested by the authors that few new T cells are recruited by each seasonal influenza vaccination.

The CDR3 runs to 15 residues. V lost 3 bases, J lost 2 bases, and 13 bases lay in between. The V gene's germline CDR1 is KGHSH and CDR2 LQKENI. One entry per CDR3 protein results from TCRdb running MiXCR on the RT-PCR reads. The sample carries about 540,000 distinct CDR3 sequences, 13% to 15% recorded once. The material sequenced was PBMCs from blood, taken 11 to 12 days after vaccination. The chain joins TRBV18 to TRBJ2-5; D is unresolved. The source of this sequence is a man aged 45 to 65 who received an inactivated influenza vaccine. The CDR3 nucleotides are TGTGCCAGCTCACCGGGGTGGCGGCCACAAGAGACCCAGTACTTC. Translation: CASSPGWRPQETQYF. The whole variable domain, remainder taken from reference TRBV18 and TRBJ2-5, is NAGVMQNPRHLVRRRGQEARLRCSPMKGHSHVYWYRQLPEEGLKFMVYLQKENIIDESGMPKERFSAEFPKEGPSILRIQQVVRGDSAAYFCASSPGWRPQETQYFGPGTRLLVL.